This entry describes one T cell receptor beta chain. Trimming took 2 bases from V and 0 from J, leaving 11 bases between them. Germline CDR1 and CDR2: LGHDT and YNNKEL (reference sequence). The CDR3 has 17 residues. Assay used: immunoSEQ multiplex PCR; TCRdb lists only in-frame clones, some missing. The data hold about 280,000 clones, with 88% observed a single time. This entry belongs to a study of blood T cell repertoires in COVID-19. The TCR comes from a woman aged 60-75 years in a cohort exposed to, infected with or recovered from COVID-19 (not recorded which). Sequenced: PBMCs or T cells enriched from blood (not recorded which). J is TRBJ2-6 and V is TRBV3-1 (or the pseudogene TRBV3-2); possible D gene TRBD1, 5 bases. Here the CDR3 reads CASSQQGTRSGANVLTF. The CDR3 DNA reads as TGTGCCAGCAGCCAACAGGGCACCCGCTCTGGGGCCAACGTCCTGACTTTC.